The present T cell receptor beta chain was sequenced within a study of cytomegalovirus exposure and HLA in healthy donors. Study-wide results and caveats: It was likely that a cluster of highly shared sequence variants was a sequencing artifact. There were some V segments, including TRBV6-2 and TRBV6-3, excluded as indistinguishable. Later analysis associated a missense DCLRE1C variant with TCR beta V- and J-gene trimming. The productive fraction for most TCR beta V segments was about 90% or about 30% in an earlier analysis.

For this clone: Its antigen is still unknown.

PCR used 60 Vbeta primers and 13 Jbeta primers. The repertoire was sequenced with immunoSEQ multiplex PCR; TCRdb's copy has only in-frame clones and lacks some. The sample includes fewer than 200,000 clones, 82% of them seen just once. The CDR3 has 12 residues. The germline V gene has CDR1 MDHEN and CDR2 SYDVKM. Trimming at V came to 4 bases and at J to 11 bases, leaving 2 bases not matched to a gene. The TCR originated in a male donor in good health and CMV-seronegative. The rearrangement joins TRBV28 to TRBJ1-6, with 7 bases matching TRBD1. The sequencing input was PBMCs. CDR3 loop: CASSYRGAPLHF. The CDR3 DNA reads as TGTGCCAGCAGTTACAGGGGCGCACCCCTCCACTTT.